This TCR beta chain was captured by sequencing in a study of preoperative IRX-2 immunotherapy in early breast cancer. Germline CDR1 and CDR2: KGHSH and LQKENI. V lost 1 base to trimming and J lost 2 bases, with 14 bases between them. The CDR3 runs 16 residues. Sample treatment: preoperative locoregional IRX-2 cytokine immunotherapy. Patients received preoperative, locoregional IRX-2 cytokine immunotherapy in a phase Ib study. The method was immunoSEQ multiplex PCR; TCRdb's version includes in-frame clones alone and lacks a portion of them. The sample includes about 29,000 clones, nearly 90% of them seen just once.

V gene TRBV18 combines with J gene TRBJ2-5; D is undetermined. Sampling was performed from a patient treated with IRX-2 immunotherapy. The TCR comes from a human donor with breast cancer. CDR3: CASSPRGPRVQETQYF. The CDR3, as DNA: TGTGCCAGCTCACCACGAGGACCGCGCGTTCAAGAGACCCAGTACTTC.